Described below is a single T cell receptor (beta chain) sequence and its context. In TCRdb, the PCR reads were re-called with MiXCR into one record per CDR3 protein. The sample contains about 90,000 distinct CDR3 sequences, around 50% of which appear only once. The entry originates in a study of CDR3 diversity in severe acne. The germline V gene has CDR1 SGHDN and CDR2 FVKESK. This CDR3 spans 15 amino acids. V shed 4 bases and J shed 0 bases, with 11 bases lying between them. The V call is TRBV14, the J call TRBJ2-3, with TRBD1 as a possible D gene (5 bases). The receptor was derived from a male donor with severe acne vulgaris. The sequenced material came from blood. The CDR3 protein is CASSRTGTSTDTQYF. The CDR3 region has the DNA TGTGCCAGCAGCCGTACAGGAACTAGCACAGATACGCAGTATTTT.